This TCR beta chain comes out of a study of blood T cell repertoires in COVID-19 (dated by TCRdb to the early 2020s). At the level of the whole study: Samples from collaborators originated in the United States, Italy and Spain and spanned both the acute and convalescent phases of COVID-19. The prospective study material was composed of cDNA or gDNA derived from T cells, B-cell-depleted T cells, or PBMCs. The repertoires were released in a freely available public database intended as a resource for research on the immune response to SARS-CoV-2. A de-identified subject ID, COVID-19 status, age in years and sex were almost always included in the sample metadata. HLA class I and class II types, where available, came from metadata supplied by the sample provider rather than from assay-based typing. The samples were drawn from the first 160 participants of the ongoing ImmuneRACE study and from 950 to 1,500 subjects provided by 6 global collaborators. Deeply sampled blood TCRbeta repertoires from subjects exposed to, actively infected with, or recovered from COVID-19 were included in the dataset. Study-wide conclusions, independent of this receptor: Clinical and demographic metadata were provided uncurated, with the amount varying by source and participant.

TCRbeta CDR3 regions were amplified from genomic DNA by means of the immunoSEQ Assay, a bias-controlled multiplex PCR. Concerning the study's data processing: Nucleated cell counts per sample were estimated from amplification of reference gene primers within the assay. Sequence reads were collapsed and filtered to measure the absolute abundance of every unique TCRbeta CDR3 rearrangement. For each sample, productive Simpson clonality was calculated as the square root of Simpson's diversity index across productive rearrangements. Sourced from immuneACCESS, this table was stored by TCRdb with only in-frame sequences that have V and J called. A share of the clones is absent; for the studies checked, an unresolved V gene accounts for under half, and the remainder has no known explanation. D and trimming come from the DNA, and the V and J calls and clone size come from that table. Present in this sample are nearly 55,000 clones, around 80% of which were seen just once. The top ten clonotypes cover 14% to 15% of the sample.

Turning to this clone: The specificity of this receptor is unknown. No per-base quality is available; no much larger clone lies one base away.

From its cysteine to its phenylalanine, the CDR3 spans 15 amino acids. The only DNA kept is the CDR3, 45 bases in frame from the first base. Trimming takes 5 bases off V and 5 bases off J; junction bases not matched to a gene: 8. CDR1 and CDR2, per the germline V gene (reference sequence), are LGHDT and YNNKEL. The collaborating institutions used their own protocols to collect whole blood in K2EDTA tubes. Collaborator samples were shipped for TCRbeta analysis as frozen whole blood, isolated PBMCs, or DNA extracted from either sample type. The chain uses TRBV3-1 (or the pseudogene TRBV3-2) and TRBJ2-7, with 11 bases in between that match TRBD2. The TCR sequence derives from a human donor with active or convalescent COVID-19. The donor label of this sample is uncertain. Sequencing input: peripheral blood. The nucleotide sequence is given as TGTGCCAGCAGCAAGAGACTAGCGGGATTCGACGAGCAGTACTTC. This sequence encodes CASSKRLAGFDEQYF.